Listed below are T cell receptor beta chains from one sample, sequenced in a study of blood T cell repertoires in COVID-19. Using immunoSEQ multiplex PCR, the repertoire was profiled, and TCRdb retains in-frame clones only, with some absent. This sample has about 74,000 clones, with about 86% found just once. The sequencing input was peripheral blood. Source of these receptors: a woman of 80 years or more with active or convalescent COVID-19. Each CDR3 is given with its conserved first and last residue. The order of the fields is clone size, V gene, D gene, J gene, CDR3 DNA, CDR3 protein. A D gene is named only where the DNA matches it firmly. The size of a clone is reported for some rows only, either as once, few or many, or as a class for expanded clones.

once	TRBV20-1	NA	TRBJ2-7	TGCAGTGCTAGGCAGGCCTACGAGCAGTACTTC	CSARQAYEQYF
NA	TRBV7-9	NA	TRBJ1-6	TGTGCCAGCAGCCCAGGACGGTTAGGGAGACCCCTCCACTTT	CASSPGRLGRPLHF
NA	TRBV18	TRBD1	TRBJ2-5	TGTGCCAGCTCAACCCAGGGGGAGCCCGGACAGACCCAGTACTTC	CASSTQGEPGQTQYF
NA	TRBV5-6	NA	TRBJ1-1	TGTGCCAGCAGCTTGTTTGGGGCCCTTGAAGCTTTCTTT	CASSLFGALEAFF
few	TRBV5-1	TRBD1	TRBJ1-4	TGCGCCAGCAGCGCTACAGGGGGGGAGGAAAAACTGTTTTTT	CASSATGGEEKLFF
NA	TRBV4-3	NA	TRBJ2-5	TGCGCCAGCAGCCAAGGGGGCGCCGGCTTTACCCAGTACTTC	CASSQGGAGFTQYF
once	TRBV20-1	NA	TRBJ2-5	TGCAGTGCTAGTGCGGGTTGGGGGCTATCGGGAGAGACCCAGTACTTC	CSASAGWGLSGETQYF
NA	TRBV20-1	NA	TRBJ2-1	TGCAGTGCTAGAAGGGGCAATGAGCAGTTCTTC	CSARRGNEQFF
NA	TRBV7-2	TRBD2	TRBJ2-3	TGTGCCAGCAGCTTAGGGGGACTAGCGGGAGAAGGTGGTACGCAGTATTTT	CASSLGGLAGEGGTQYF
NA	TRBV3-1/TRBV3-2	NA	TRBJ2-2	TGTGCCAGCAGGAAGGGGGAAAGCTACACCGGGGAGCTGTTTTTT	CASRKGESYTGELFF
few	TRBV7-6	NA	TRBJ2-7	TGTGCCAGCAGCCTTAGCGGATCCCTCCCCTACGAGCAGTACTTC	CASSLSGSLPYEQYF
NA	TRBV6-5	NA	TRBJ1-4	TGTGCCAGCAGTAGCAGGGGTAGGGAAAAACTGTTTTTT	CASSSRGREKLFF
NA	TRBV6-4	NA	TRBJ1-2	TGTGCCAGCCCCAGGAGGTGTAACTATGGCTACACCTTC	CASPRRCNYGYTF
NA	TRBV18	NA	TRBJ2-7	TGTGCCAGCTCACCTGCGGACGAGCAGTACTTC	CASSPADEQYF
NA	TRBV5-6	TRBD1	TRBJ2-7	TGTGCCAGCAGCTCCCTCGCGGGCAGGGGGCGGGACGAGCAGTACTTC	CASSSLAGRGRDEQYF
NA	TRBV18	NA	TRBJ2-7	TGTGCCAGCTCACCACCGGAGGCGTACGAGCAGTACTTC	CASSPPEAYEQYF
few	TRBV7-2	NA	TRBJ1-2	TGTGCCAGCAGCCCGCCGCCTGGACTCACCTTC	CASSPPPGLTF
NA	TRBV11-2	NA	TRBJ2-1	TGTGCCAGCAGCACCCATGGGCAGAGACACAATGAGCAGTTCTTC	CASSTHGQRHNEQFF
NA	TRBV6-5	NA	TRBJ1-1	TGTGCCAGCAGGGAGCTTATGAACACTGAAGCTTTCTTT	CASRELMNTEAFF
NA	TRBV2	NA	TRBJ1-3	TGTGCCAGCGCACAGAACTCTGGAAACACCATATATTTT	CASAQNSGNTIYF
NA	TRBV2	TRBD1	TRBJ1-1	TGTGCCAGCAGGGAGGGACAGGGCGACCTTGAAGCTTTCTTT	CASREGQGDLEAFF
NA	TRBV10-3	NA	TRBJ1-4	TGTGCCAGCAAATCAGGGGAGACTAATGAAAAACTGTTTTTT	CASKSGETNEKLFF
NA	TRBV9	NA	TRBJ1-5	TGTGCCAGCAGCGGGGGGGAACAGGTCAATCAGCCCCAGCATTTT	CASSGGEQVNQPQHF
NA	TRBV11-2	NA	TRBJ1-2	TGTGCCAGCAGCGAAGCAGGGCTTAACTATGGCTACACCTTC	CASSEAGLNYGYTF
NA	TRBV7-9	NA	TRBJ1-4	TGTGCCAGCAGCTTAGCCGGGATTGGAGGTGAAAAACTGTTTTTT	CASSLAGIGGEKLFF
NA	TRBV28	NA	TRBJ1-5	TGTGCCAGCAGTTTATGGAGCGAATTTAGCAATCAGCCCCAGCATTTT	CASSLWSEFSNQPQHF
NA	TRBV2	TRBD1	TRBJ2-1	TGTGCCAGCAGTGAGGACAGGGGAGCCTACAATGAGCAGTTCTTC	CASSEDRGAYNEQFF
once	TRBV7-2	NA	TRBJ1-4	TGTGCCAGCAGCGTCCCCGGGGATGCTAGAAAACTGTTTTTT	CASSVPGDARKLFF
NA	TRBV10-2	TRBD1	TRBJ1-2	TGCGCCAGCACCGAGACAGGGGGAGGCTATGGCTACACCTTC	CASTETGGGYGYTF
once	TRBV9	NA	TRBJ2-2	TGTGCCAGCAGCGCTAGCTCGGGGGTCGGATACGGGGAGCTGTTTTTT	CASSASSGVGYGELFF
few	TRBV29-1	NA	TRBJ1-4	TGCAGCGTAGCAGGGTCTACTAATGAAAAACTGTTTTTT	CSVAGSTNEKLFF
NA	TRBV11-2	NA	TRBJ1-1	TGTGCCAGCAGCTTGCTAGGTGGGAACACTGAAGCTTTCTTT	CASSLLGGNTEAFF
NA	TRBV15	TRBD2	TRBJ2-3	TGTGCCACCAGCAGGACAGCCAGCGGGGCAGATACGCAGTATTTT	CATSRTASGADTQYF
NA	TRBV14	NA	TRBJ1-1	TGTGCCAGCAGCCAATTACAGGGATTGAGCACTGAAGCTTTCTTT	CASSQLQGLSTEAFF
NA	TRBV30	TRBD2	TRBJ2-2	TGTGCCTGGAGGATAGCGGGAGCTGGCGGGGAGCTGTTTTTT	CAWRIAGAGGELFF
NA	TRBV29-1	NA	TRBJ2-3	TGCAGCGTTGCCAGTAGCACAGATACGCAGTATTTT	CSVASSTDTQYF
few	TRBV18	NA	TRBJ1-1	TGTGCCAGCTCACGAGACAGGAAGAACACTGAAGCTTTCTTT	CASSRDRKNTEAFF
NA	TRBV18	TRBD2	TRBJ2-2	TGTGCCAGCTCACCGCTAGCGGGGGCCCCAAACACCGGGGAGCTGTTTTTT	CASSPLAGAPNTGELFF
NA	TRBV7-2	TRBD2	TRBJ2-7	TGTGCCAGCAGCTTAGGGCTAGCGGGCTACGAGCAGTACTTC	CASSLGLAGYEQYF
NA	TRBV18	TRBD1	TRBJ1-2	TGTGCCAGCTCACCTCGATCCGGGACAGGGATCTCGAACTATGGCTACACCTTC	CASSPRSGTGISNYGYTF
NA	TRBV7-2	NA	TRBJ2-7	TGTGCCAGCAGCTTAGCCGTCAGGGCGACCTACGAGCAGTACTTC	CASSLAVRATYEQYF
NA	TRBV11-2	TRBD2	TRBJ2-7	TGTGCCAGCAGCTCGGGACTAGCGGGGGGCATATACGAGCAGTACTTC	CASSSGLAGGIYEQYF
NA	TRBV7-9	NA	TRBJ1-1	TGTGCCAGCAGCTTAGTAATAGGGAACAGGGCTCCTGAAGCTTTCTTT	CASSLVIGNRAPEAFF
NA	TRBV11-2	TRBD2	TRBJ2-3	TGTGCCAGCACCCAAAGGCGGGGGGATAAGGATACGCAGTATTTT	CASTQRRGDKDTQYF
NA	TRBV9	NA	TRBJ1-3	TGTGCCAGCAGCCCACGCCTACGTACAGACACCATATATTTT	CASSPRLRTDTIYF
NA	TRBV6-2/TRBV6-3	NA	TRBJ2-3	TGTGCCAGCAGTTACAATTATGATACGCAGTATTTT	CASSYNYDTQYF
NA	TRBV10-3	TRBD1	TRBJ1-5	TGTGCCATCAGTGCTCAGGGGGACAATCAGCCCCAGCATTTT	CAISAQGDNQPQHF
NA	TRBV5-6	TRBD1	TRBJ1-2	TGTGCCAGCAGCTGGGGGGACAGGGCTAACTATGGCTACACCTTC	CASSWGDRANYGYTF
NA	TRBV6-2/TRBV6-3	NA	TRBJ1-5	TGTGCCAGCAGTTACCGGAATCAGCCCCAGCATTTT	CASSYRNQPQHF
NA	TRBV12-5	NA	TRBJ1-1	TGTGCTAGTGGTTTAGACCGCGGGGCCCCTGGGAACACTGAAGCTTTCTTT	CASGLDRGAPGNTEAFF
NA	TRBV7-9	TRBD1	TRBJ1-1	TGTGCCAGCGTCCCCGGGACAGGCGAAAACACTGAAGCTTTCTTT	CASVPGTGENTEAFF
NA	TRBV24-1	NA	TRBJ1-5	TGTGCCACCAGTGACCCCAGGGTTTCGGGCAATCAGCCCCAGCATTTT	CATSDPRVSGNQPQHF
NA	TRBV30	NA	TRBJ1-6	TGTGCCTGGAGGAGCAGGGAGGGTTCACCCCTCCACTTT	CAWRSREGSPLHF